What follows are 17 T cell receptor beta chains derived from one specimen sequenced in a study of identical twins (dated by TCRdb to the mid-2010s). The library was generated by 5' RACE. Sequencing was performed on an Illumina HiSeq 2000. Using fastp at Q25 and MiXCR, TCRdb reprocessed the public reads and kept productive beta chains. All rows with the same CDR3 protein become a single entry with the most common DNA and genes. In all, the sample holds about 530,000 distinct CDR3 sequences, and roughly 15% of those were seen once. Roughly 0.4% of the sample comes from the top ten. These data were also filed under a second study, of yellow fever vaccine responses in identical twins.

The sequencing input was CD4+ T cells sorted from blood. The receptors here all came from a woman aged 18-29 years in good health.

This clonotype was counted a few times. V usage is TRBV11-3 and J usage is TRBJ2-5; 9 bases fit TRBD2. The germline gives CDR1 SGHNT, CDR2 YENEEA. The CDR3 has 16 amino acids. J gave up 5 bases and V 1 base, and 8 bases lay outside the gene matches. This CDR3 reads CASSLGLAGVPETQYF. CDR3 DNA: TGTGCCAGCAGCTTAGGATTAGCGGGGGTTCCTGAGACCCAGTACTTC.

This rearrangement joins TRBV6-2 or TRBV6-3 to TRBJ2-7; 9 bases fit TRBD1. V lost 7 bases to trimming and J lost 4 bases; unmatched junction nucleotides: 8. The V gene's germline CDR1 is MNHEY and CDR2 SVGEGT. This CDR3 has 14 amino acids. CDR3 nucleotide sequence: TGTGCCAGCATCAACCGGACAGGGGATTACGAGCAGTACTTC. This translates into CASINRTGDYEQYF.

CDR3 in DNA: TGTGCCATCAGTGCAGGAGGCGGCAATCAGCCCCAGCATTTT. It yields the protein CAISAGGGNQPQHF. This sequence joins TRBV10-3 and TRBJ1-5; no reliable D call. V was trimmed by 4 bases and J by 2 bases, leaving 9 bases between them. Germline values: CDR1 ENHRY, CDR2 SYGVKD. The length of the CDR3 is 14 residues.

J is TRBJ2-5 and V is TRBV20-1; D may be TRBD1 or TRBD2 (6 bases each). The V end lost 4 bases, the J end lost 2 bases, and 8 bases lay between the germline ends. Germline V CDR1 and CDR2: DFQATT, SNEGSKA (reference sequence). This CDR3 comprises 12 residues. The CDR3 region is CSAKGGQETQYF. The DNA of the CDR3 is TGCAGTGCTAAGGGGGGTCAAGAGACCCAGTACTTC.

This clonotype was seen a handful of times. The J gene is TRBJ1-6, the V gene TRBV4-1, with D maybe TRBD1 (6 bases). From germline, CDR1 is MGHRA and CDR2 YSYEKL. The CDR3 covers 18 residues. The V gene lost 0 bases and the J gene lost 4 bases, with 16 bases spanning the gap. CDR3 DNA sequence: TGCGCCAGCAGCCAAGATCTGGGGGAGGGGGTATATAATTCACCCCTCCACTTT. Translated: CASSQDLGEGVYNSPLHF.

The chain carries TRBV14 and TRBJ1-1, with D unclear. Germline-derived CDR1 and CDR2 are SGHDN and FVKESK. Trimming left V 3 bases short and J 7 bases short, with 9 bases between. The CDR3 length is 12 residues. This chain's CDR3 is CASSHSRYEAFF. As DNA, the CDR3 is TGTGCCAGCAGCCATTCTCGATATGAAGCTTTCTTT. Supplemented by reference TRBV14 and TRBJ1-1, the full variable domain reads EAGVTQFPSHSVIEKGQTVTLRCDPISGHDNLYWYRRVMGKEIKFLLHFVKESKQDESGMPNNRFLAERTGGTYSTLKVQPAELEDSGVYFCASSHSRYEAFFGQGTRLTVV.

The chain combines TRBV9 with TRBJ2-1; weak D call: TRBD2 (7 bases). CDR3 length: 19 residues. Germline V gives CDR1 SGDLS, CDR2 YYNGEE. Trimming left V 0 bases short and J 1 base short, with 20 bases between. The CDR3 DNA sequence: TGTGCCAGCAGCGTAGGGGGGGGCCGAAATTGGAATTCCTACAATGAGCAGTTCTTC. It yields the protein CASSVGGGRNWNSYNEQFF.

V is TRBV5-1 and J is TRBJ1-6; 9 bases align to TRBD1. The CDR3 runs to 15 residues. The V gene's germline CDR1 is SGHRS and CDR2 YFSETQ. The junction had 7 bases not matched to a gene; V was cut back by 4 bases and J by 8 bases. This CDR3 reads CASSQGQGGDSPLHF. As DNA, the CDR3 is TGCGCCAGCAGCCAGGGACAGGGAGGGGATTCACCCCTCCACTTT.

This clonotype was observed a handful of times. J is TRBJ2-5 and V is TRBV10-3; TRBD2 agrees at 13 bases. Trimming at V came to 4 bases and at J to 5 bases, leaving 7 bases not matched to a gene. The CDR3 has 16 amino acids. The germline CDR1 and CDR2 sequences are ENHRY and SYGVKD. The CDR3, as DNA: TGTGCCATCAGTGCCAGGACTAGCGGGAGTGGTGAGACCCAGTACTTC. Residues: CAISARTSGSGETQYF.

This clonotype has just one count. The chain combines TRBV20-1 with TRBJ2-1, with 10 bases aligning to TRBD2. The CDR3 sequence is 14 residues long. Germline CDR1 reads DFQATT; CDR2 reads SNEGSKA (reference sequence). The CDR3 DNA reads TGCAGCCCAAGGACTAGCGGTCCCTACAATGAGCAGTTCTTC. Translating it yields CSPRTSGPYNEQFF.

The chain couples TRBV28 to TRBJ1-1; the D is unclear. Trimming took 3 bases from V and 0 from J, leaving 11 bases between them. The CDR3 runs 15 residues. The germline V gene encodes CDR1 MDHEN and CDR2 SYDVKM. The CDR3 sequence: CASSFGDRVNTEAFF. The DNA for the CDR3 is TGTGCCAGCAGTTTCGGGGATCGGGTGAACACTGAAGCTTTCTTT.

This clonotype was detected a few times. CDR3 residues: CSVGQGFGTEAFF. The CDR3 bases are TGCAGCGTTGGACAGGGCTTCGGCACTGAAGCTTTCTTT. The chain combines TRBV29-1 with TRBJ1-1; 7 bases map to TRBD1. Germline V gene data show CDR1 as SQVTM and CDR2 as ANQGSEA. V shed 4 bases and J 4 bases; nucleotides not matched to a gene: 6. CDR3 length: 13 residues.

In its sample, this clonotype was seen a few times. The genes are TRBV7-6 and TRBJ2-3; no clear D. The CDR3 contains 15 residues. Trimming shortened V by 4 bases and J by 4 bases, and 15 bases separated the two germline ends. Germline V lookup: CDR1 SGHVS, CDR2 FNYEAQ. In DNA form, the CDR3 reads TGTGCCAGCAGCTCCGCCGGGTCAAGGGCAGATACGCAGTATTTT. Protein product: CASSSAGSRADTQYF.

This clonotype was recorded a few times. V usage is TRBV20-1 and J usage is TRBJ2-5; 13 bases are shared with TRBD2. CDR3 length: 14 residues. Trimming cost V 5 bases and J 4 bases; bases outside gene matches: 4. The V gene's germline CDR1 is DFQATT and CDR2 SNEGSKA (reference sequence). CDR3: CSAATSGGAETQYF. The DNA of the CDR3 is TGCAGTGCTGCAACTAGCGGGGGGGCAGAGACCCAGTACTTC.

This clonotype has more than one count but fewer than ten. CDR3: CATSRDKFAGELFF. CDR3 in DNA: TGTGCCACCAGCAGAGATAAATTCGCCGGGGAGCTGTTTTTT. V gene TRBV15 combines with J gene TRBJ2-2; no reliable D call. The CDR3 loop spans 14 amino acids. Germline V gene sequence: CDR1 LNHNV, CDR2 YYDKDF (reference sequence). Trimming took off 0 bases at V and 6 bases at J, with 8 bases between the two ends.

The chain joins TRBV20-1 to TRBJ2-7, with 7 bases aligning to TRBD2. Germline assignment: CDR1 DFQATT and CDR2 SNEGSKA (reference sequence). The CDR3 is made up of 14 amino acids. J gave up 1 base and V 6 bases, and 9 bases lay outside the gene matches. Written as DNA, the CDR3 is TGCAGTGCGGGGTTGGGCGGGGGATCCTACGAGCAGTACGTC. Its translation: CSAGLGGGSYEQYV.

This clonotype was seen a handful of times. The CDR3 spells CASSLVEGWNEQYF. CDR3 DNA: TGCGCCAGCAGCTTGGTGGAGGGTTGGAACGAGCAGTACTTC. The V and J genes are TRBV5-1 and TRBJ2-7, with D possibly being TRBD2 (6 bases). Trimming took 0 bases from V and 5 from J, leaving 12 bases between them. The germline gives CDR1 SGHRS, CDR2 YFSETQ. The CDR3 runs to 14 residues.